A single sample gave rise to the 27 T cell receptor beta chains below, sequenced in a study of PD-1 blockade in mismatch repair-deficient tumors. Only in-frame clones appear in the TCRdb table, and some are missing; sequencing was by immunoSEQ multiplex PCR. The data show 76,000 or so clones, roughly 80% seen once. The input for sequencing was peripheral blood, taken 44 weeks after starting pembrolizumab. All receptors derive from an adult with mismatch repair-deficient cancer.

This clone ranks as medium-sized. The chain combines TRBV10-2 with TRBJ2-5; possible D gene TRBD1, 5 bases. Germline V gives CDR1 WSHSY, CDR2 SAAADI. V lost 6 bases to trimming and J lost 4 bases, with 18 bases between them. This CDR3 has 15 residues. DNA of the CDR3: TGCGCCAGCAGGACAGACCCGCCTTTGGGAGAGACCCAGTACTTC. It is translated as CASRTDPPLGETQYF.

The CDR3 region is CASSPPDRAGGANVLTF. The DNA for the CDR3 is TGTGCCAGCTCACCCCCTGACAGGGCTGGTGGGGCCAACGTCCTGACTTTC. The rearrangement uses TRBV18 and TRBJ2-6; 7 positions agree with TRBD1. The germline V gene encodes CDR1 KGHSH and CDR2 LQKENI. V gave up 3 bases and J gave up 3 bases; unmatched junction bases: 8. This CDR3 region has 17 residues.

The V call is TRBV14, the J call TRBJ2-3; D is ambiguous. Germline CDR1 SGHDN, CDR2 FVKESK. CDR3 length: 12 amino acids. Between the trimmed V and J ends, which lost 4 bases and 8 bases, there was a span of 10 bases. CDR3 sequence: CASSRELGTQYF. DNA for the CDR3: TGTGCCAGCAGCCGAGAACTGGGTACGCAGTATTTT.

The chain has TRBV30 and TRBJ2-1; unclear D gene. Trimming shortened V by 0 bases and J by 4 bases, and 7 bases separated the two germline ends. This CDR3 comprises 13 residues. CDR1 and CDR2 from the germline V gene are GTSNPN and SVGIG (reference sequence). The CDR3 coding sequence is TGTGCCTGGAGTGTAAACATATACAATGAGCAGTTCTTC. Its protein product is CAWSVNIYNEQFF.

The V and J genes are TRBV5-4 and TRBJ2-5; no definite D call. The CDR3 extends over 14 amino acids. Germline CDR1 and CDR2: SGHNT and YYREEE (reference sequence). V lost 0 bases, J lost 1 base, and 7 bases lay in between. The CDR3 bases are TGTGCCAGCAGCTTGGCCGTGGGCCAAGAGACCCAGTACTTC. Protein: CASSLAVGQETQYF.

V usage is TRBV7-8 and J usage is TRBJ1-1; D possibly corresponds to TRBD1 (5 bases). The CDR3 is made up of 14 amino acids. Germline-derived CDR1 and CDR2 are SGHVS and FQNEAQ. V was pared by 5 bases and J by 6 bases, with 16 bases between. CDR3 residues: CASSPVGGLAEAFF. The CDR3 DNA reads as TGTGCCAGCAGCCCAGTGGGGGGTTTGGCTGAAGCTTTCTTT. The full variable domain, completed using reference TRBV7-8 and TRBJ1-1, is GAGVSQSPRYKVAKRGQDVALRCDPISGHVSLFWYQQALGQGPEFLTYFQNEAQLDKSGLPSDRFFAERPEGSVSTLKIQRTQQEDSAVYLCASSPVGGLAEAFFGQGTRLTVV.

J is TRBJ2-5 and V is TRBV19; 10 nucleotides match TRBD2. V shed 9 bases, J shed 3 bases, and the junction held 10 bases outside the gene matches. The CDR3 sequence is 15 residues long. Germline CDR1 reads LNHDA; CDR2 reads SQIVND (reference sequence). The CDR3 DNA sequence: TGTGCCAGCGGGGGTAGCGGGAGGTGGGAAGAGACCCAGTACTTC. Translated, it gives CASGGSGRWEETQYF.

V gene TRBV12-5 combines with J gene TRBJ1-5; 7 bases match TRBD1. The CDR3 extends over 15 amino acids. With V trimmed by 2 bases and J by 7 bases, 8 bases remained unmatched. The V gene's germline CDR1 is LGHNT and CDR2 FRNRAP. For the CDR3, the DNA is TGTGCTAGTGGTTTGACCCGACAGGGTTCACAGCCCCAGCATTTT. Amino acid sequence: CASGLTRQGSQPQHF.

This chain connects TRBV6-5 to TRBJ1-1, with a possible D match to TRBD1 (5 bases). Germline V gene sequence: CDR1 MNHEY, CDR2 SVGAGI. Trimming removed 5 bases from V and 1 base from J, with 14 bases in between. The CDR3 length is 15 residues. The CDR3 bases are TGTGCCAGCAGTGTCAGCGGGGCAGCGAACACTGAAGCTTTCTTT. It translates to CASSVSGAANTEAFF.

The rearrangement links TRBV7-9 to TRBJ2-1; TRBD2 agrees at 12 bases. The germline V gene encodes CDR1 SEHNR and CDR2 FQNEAQ (reference sequence). V shed 4 bases and J 4 bases; nucleotides not matched to a gene: 8. The CDR3 sequence is 17 residues long. CDR3 in amino acids: CASSSESGTSGYNEQFF. The CDR3 nucleotides are TGTGCCAGCAGCTCGGAGTCCGGGACTAGCGGGTACAATGAGCAGTTCTTC.

CDR3 sequence reads: CASRTQETQYF. The CDR3 region has the DNA TGCGCCTCCCGGACCCAAGAGACCCAGTACTTC. The genes are TRBV5-1 and TRBJ2-5; D call uncertain. V shed 10 bases and J shed 1 base, with 8 bases lying between them. Germline CDR1 reads SGHRS; CDR2 reads YFSETQ. The CDR3 has 11 residues. The variable domain in full, with the rest retrieved from reference TRBV5-1 and TRBJ2-5, is KAGVTQTPRYLIKTRGQQVTLSCSPISGHRSVSWYQQTPGQGLQFLFEYFSETQRNKGNFPGRFSGRQFSNSRSEMNVSTLELGDSALYLCASRTQETQYFGPGTRLLVL.

This sequence joins TRBV2 and TRBJ2-2; 10 bases agree with TRBD1. V lost 1 base and J lost 6; bases outside the gene matches: 8. CDR1 SNHLY and CDR2 FYNNEI come from the germline V gene. This CDR3 contains 17 residues. CDR3 nucleotides: TGTGCCAGCAGTGAAGGTCCGGGACAGGGGTGGTCCGGGGAGCTGTTTTTT. Residues: CASSEGPGQGWSGELFF.

V gene TRBV7-9 combines with J gene TRBJ1-4; TRBD1 matches at 9 bases. The ends lost 5 bases at V and 5 bases at J; junction bases unmatched: 12. The length of the CDR3 is 17 residues. The germline V gene has CDR1 SEHNR and CDR2 FQNEAQ (reference sequence). CDR3 nucleotide sequence: TGTGCCAGCAGCACTGACTACAGGGGGCGTTTGAATGAAAAACTGTTTTTT. As protein: CASSTDYRGRLNEKLFF.

This clone occurred once. The V call is TRBV18, the J call TRBJ1-1; D perhaps matches TRBD1 (6 bases). CDR3 size: 16 residues. Germline V lookup: CDR1 KGHSH, CDR2 LQKENI. Deletions cut 6 bases from V and 1 base from J, with 18 bases between. The CDR3: CASSPIRGQSNTEAFF. The CDR3 DNA reads TGTGCCAGCTCCCCAATTAGGGGACAATCGAACACTGAAGCTTTCTTT.

This chain connects TRBV27 to TRBJ2-3; 8 bases fit TRBD2. Germline V gene data show CDR1 as MNHEY and CDR2 as SMNVEV (reference sequence). This CDR3 has 13 amino acids. Losses at the gene ends were 2 bases for V and 7 bases for J; bases not matched to a gene: 2. CDR3 bases: TGTGCCAGCAGTTTACGGGAGGGAAATACGCAGTATTTT. Its protein is CASSLREGNTQYF.

The genes are TRBV11-2 and TRBJ2-2; 7 positions agree with TRBD1. Germline CDR1 and CDR2: SGHAT and FQNNGV. The junction had 1 base not matched to a gene; V was cut back by 0 bases and J by 3 bases. The CDR3 is 15 residues long. CDR3 in amino acids: CASSLEGQHTGELFF. The CDR3 bases are TGTGCCAGCAGCTTAGAGGGACAGCACACCGGGGAGCTGTTTTTT.

The genes are TRBV5-6 and TRBJ2-3; 8 nucleotides agree with TRBD1. The CDR3 loop spans 16 amino acids. The V gene's germline CDR1 is SGHDT and CDR2 YYEEEE. J lost 2 bases, V lost 4 bases, and 9 bases had no gene match. The chain's CDR3 is CASSPRQGSYTDTQYF. CDR3 DNA sequence: TGTGCCAGCAGCCCCCGACAGGGGTCCTACACAGATACGCAGTATTTT.

The chain recombines TRBV5-4 with TRBJ2-3; D gene ambiguous. V lost 1 base and J 2 bases, leaving 14 bases between the germline ends. The CDR3 loop spans 16 amino acids. Per germline, CDR1 SGHNT and CDR2 YYREEE (reference sequence). The CDR3 nucleotides are TGTGCCAGCAGCTTGTCTGGCAGGCTATACACAGATACGCAGTATTTT. Translating it yields CASSLSGRLYTDTQYF.

The genes are TRBV5-4 and TRBJ2-7; 13 bases align to TRBD2. Trimming removed 4 bases from V and 1 base from J; junction bases left unmatched: 5. The CDR3 loop spans 16 amino acids. The germline V gene has CDR1 SGHNT and CDR2 YYREEE (reference sequence). The CDR3 DNA follows: TGTGCCAGCAGCCCACCGGGACTAGCGGGGTCCTACGAGCAGTACTTC. Translated, it gives CASSPPGLAGSYEQYF. Full variable domain (remainder filled in from reference TRBV5-4 and TRBJ2-7): ETGVTQSPTHLIKTRGQQVTLRCSSQSGHNTVSWYQQALGQGPQFIFQYYREEENGRGNFPPRFSGLQFPNYSSELNVNALELDDSALYLCASSPPGLAGSYEQYFGPGTRLTVT.

The genes are TRBV29-1 and TRBJ2-2; 16 nucleotides line up with TRBD2. Germline V CDR1 and CDR2: SQVTM, ANQGSEA. The CDR3 covers 17 residues. Germline trimming cut 4 bases from V and 4 bases from J; bases unmatched to any gene: 6. CDR3 sequence (DNA): TGCAGCGTTGTGGGACTAGCGGGAGGGCCGGGCACCGGGGAGCTGTTTTTT. Translated: CSVVGLAGGPGTGELFF.

This clone was observed a few times. The V call is TRBV7-6, the J call TRBJ2-7; D possibly uses TRBD1 or TRBD2 (6 bases each). The V end lost 4 bases, the J end lost 8 bases, and 18 bases lay between the germline ends. This CDR3 is 14 amino acids long. Germline V gives CDR1 SGHVS, CDR2 FNYEAQ. This CDR3 is CASSSGEAGRKQYF. The DNA for the CDR3 is TGTGCCAGCAGCTCAGGGGAGGCAGGGAGAAAGCAGTACTTC.

This chain uses TRBV7-9 with TRBJ2-3, with TRBD2 identical over 8 bases. Germline V gene data show CDR1 as SEHNR and CDR2 as FQNEAQ (reference sequence). V trimming: 3 bases; J trimming: 3 bases; junction bases outside the gene matches: 8. This CDR3 contains 16 residues. This CDR3 is CASSFTGGPGTDTQYF. The DNA of the CDR3 is TGTGCCAGCAGCTTTACGGGAGGGCCGGGGACAGATACGCAGTATTTT.

Only one count was recorded for this clone. The chain recombines TRBV7-8 with TRBJ2-7, with D tentatively TRBD1 or TRBD2 (5 bases each). The V end was cut by 1 base, the J end by 6 bases, with 19 bases between. The germline V gene encodes CDR1 SGHVS and CDR2 FQNEAQ. CDR3 length: 16 residues. CDR3 in DNA: TGTGCCAGCAGCTTAGGAGTATGGGGCAAGGCGGGCGAGCAGTACTTC. This sequence encodes CASSLGVWGKAGEQYF.

Here the CDR3 DNA reads TGTGCCAGCAGTGCCCAAGGGCAGGGGAGCACAGATACGCAGTATTTT. This gives the protein CASSAQGQGSTDTQYF. The genes are TRBV6-1 and TRBJ2-3; tentative D call: TRBD1 (6 bases). Trimming removed 4 bases at V and 0 bases at J, with 14 bases between. CDR1 and CDR2 (germline): MNHNS, SASEGT. This CDR3 comprises 16 residues.

The CDR3 spells CASSPGNSGNTIYF. The CDR3 bases are TGCGCCAGCAGCCCGGGGAACTCTGGAAACACCATATATTTT. V and J are TRBV4-3 and TRBJ1-3; D remains ambiguous. The CDR3 contains 14 residues. Trimming took off 4 bases at V and 0 bases at J, with 7 bases between the two ends. The V gene's germline CDR1 is LGHNA and CDR2 YSLEER.

The V gene is TRBV10-3, the J gene TRBJ1-2; D remains ambiguous. This CDR3 region has 13 residues. Between the trimmed V and J ends, which lost 7 bases and 2 bases, there was a span of 11 bases. Germline V CDR1 and CDR2: ENHRY, SYGVKD. The CDR3 reads CAIKEAGNYGYTF. The CDR3, as DNA: TGTGCCATCAAGGAGGCGGGGAACTATGGCTACACCTTC.

The V call is TRBV6-6, the J call TRBJ1-2; possible D gene TRBD1, 5 bases. Germline CDR1 MNHNY, CDR2 SVGAGI (reference sequence). V was pared by 7 bases and J by 0 bases, with 12 bases between. The CDR3 covers 14 residues. The CDR3 protein is CASTLRGANYGYTF. CDR3 DNA: TGTGCCAGCACTCTTAGGGGTGCTAACTATGGCTACACCTTC.